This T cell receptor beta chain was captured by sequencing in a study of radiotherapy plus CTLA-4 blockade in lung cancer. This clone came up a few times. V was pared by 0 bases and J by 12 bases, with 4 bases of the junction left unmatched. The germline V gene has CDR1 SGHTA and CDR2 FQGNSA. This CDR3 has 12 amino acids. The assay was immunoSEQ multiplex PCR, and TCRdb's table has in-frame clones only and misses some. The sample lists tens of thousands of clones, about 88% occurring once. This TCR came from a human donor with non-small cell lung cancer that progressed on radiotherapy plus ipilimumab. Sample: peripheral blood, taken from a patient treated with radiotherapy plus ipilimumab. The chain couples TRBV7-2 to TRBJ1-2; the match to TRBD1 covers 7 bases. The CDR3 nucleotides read TGTGCCAGCAGCTTAGCGGAGGGACAGAACACCTTC. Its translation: CASSLAEGQNTF.